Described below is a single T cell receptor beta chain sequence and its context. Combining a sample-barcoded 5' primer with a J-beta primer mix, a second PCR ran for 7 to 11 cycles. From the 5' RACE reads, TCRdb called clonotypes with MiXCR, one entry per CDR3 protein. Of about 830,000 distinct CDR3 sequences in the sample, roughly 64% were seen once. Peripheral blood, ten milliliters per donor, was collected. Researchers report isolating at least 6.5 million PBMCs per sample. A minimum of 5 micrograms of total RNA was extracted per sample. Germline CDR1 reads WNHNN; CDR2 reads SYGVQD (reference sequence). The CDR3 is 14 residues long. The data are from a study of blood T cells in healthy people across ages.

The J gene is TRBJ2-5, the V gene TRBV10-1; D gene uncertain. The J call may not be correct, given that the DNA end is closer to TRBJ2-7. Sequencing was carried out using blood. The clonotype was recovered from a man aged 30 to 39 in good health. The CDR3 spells CASSEAEAGGEQYF. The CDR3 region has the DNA TGCGCCAGCAGTGAGGCAGAAGCTGGCGGCGAGCAGTACTTC.